The 3 T cell receptor beta chains given below trace back to one sample, sequenced in a study of blood T cell repertoires in COVID-19. Profiled with immunoSEQ multiplex PCR; TCRdb holds only in-frame clones, not every one. The sample records approximately 150,000 clones, roughly 89% being singletons. The material sequenced was peripheral blood. All receptors come from a woman between 45 and 65 years old with acute or convalescent COVID-19.

The V gene is TRBV9, the J gene TRBJ2-1, with 7 bases identical to TRBD1. V dropped 4 bases and J dropped 5; count of bases not matched to a gene: 6. The CDR3 runs 14 residues. Germline CDR1 reads SGDLS; CDR2 reads YYNGEE. The CDR3 DNA reads TGTGCCAGCAGCCCAACCGGGACAGACAATGAGCAGTTCTTC. Its translation is CASSPTGTDNEQFF.

The chain has TRBV4-2 and TRBJ2-3; tentative D call: TRBD1 (6 bases). The CDR3 has 18 amino acids. Germline loops: CDR1 LGHNA, CDR2 YNFKEQ. With 1 base removed from V and 6 bases from J, the gap between germline ends came to 23 bases. The CDR3 spells CASSQGTSRGQVPDTQYF. In nucleotides, the CDR3 is TGTGCCAGCAGCCAAGGGACGTCCAGGGGCCAGGTACCGGATACGCAGTATTTT.

The rearrangement uses TRBV5-4 and TRBJ2-2, with TRBD2 matching over 7 bases. Losses at the gene ends were 4 bases for V and 1 base for J; bases not matched to a gene: 7. The CDR3 spans 16 residues. The V gene's germline CDR1 is SGHNT and CDR2 YYREEE (reference sequence). The CDR3 region is CASSLPSGRNTGELFF. CDR3 nucleotides: TGTGCCAGCAGCCTCCCTAGCGGCCGGAACACCGGGGAGCTGTTTTTT.